These 29 T cell receptor beta chains were sequenced from one sample in a study of control samples from healthy donors and cancer patients. Clones were sequenced by immunoSEQ multiplex PCR, and TCRdb holds only the in-frame ones, with some missing. Seen here are approximately 46,000 clones, more than 90% observed once, and the top ten hold around 0.8%. Sequenced input: PBMCs. The source is a man aged 30-40 years with colorectal cancer.

This chain links TRBV5-1 with TRBJ2-1; D unresolved. Trimming took 0 bases from V and 6 from J, leaving 7 bases between them. Looked up from germline, CDR1 is SGHRS and CDR2 is YFSETQ. CDR3 size: 13 residues. The DNA of the CDR3 is TGCGCCAGCAGCTTGGAGGGTTTCAATGAGCAGTTCTTC. This encodes CASSLEGFNEQFF.

This chain links TRBV4-3 with TRBJ1-3, with 7 nucleotides matching TRBD1. The CDR3 loop spans 16 amino acids. Trimming cost V 4 bases and J 0 bases; bases outside gene matches: 6. Germline V lookup: CDR1 LGHNA, CDR2 YSLEER. DNA of the CDR3: TGCGCCAGCAGCCTAAGACAGGGAGGCTCTGGAAACACCATATATTTT. The encoded protein is CASSLRQGGSGNTIYF.

The chain is built from TRBV2 and TRBJ1-3; possibly TRBD1 for D (5 bases). The germline gives CDR1 SNHLY, CDR2 FYNNEI. V dropped 6 bases and J dropped 4 bases, with 16 bases sitting between them. This CDR3 has 15 residues. For the CDR3, the DNA is TGTGCCAGCAGCCTAACGGGACTCATGGGAAACACCATATATTTT. Its protein product is CASSLTGLMGNTIYF. Full variable domain (missing parts from reference TRBV2 and TRBJ1-3): EPEVTQTPSHQVTQMGQEVILRCVPISNHLYFYWYRQILGQKVEFLVSFYNNEISEKSEIFDDQFSVERPDGSNFTLKIRSTKLEDSAMYFCASSLTGLMGNTIYFGEGSWLTVV.

The chain couples TRBV7-2 to TRBJ2-1; 11 bases are a match to TRBD2. V lost 4 bases, J lost 5 bases, and 7 bases stayed unmatched. Germline CDR1 reads SGHTA; CDR2 reads FQGNSA. The CDR3 extends over 16 amino acids. The CDR3 protein is CASSYPSGGLNNEQFF. As DNA, the CDR3 is TGTGCCAGCAGCTACCCTAGCGGGGGGCTTAACAATGAGCAGTTCTTC.

The chain has TRBV6-5 and TRBJ2-1, with 9 bases that match TRBD2. Germline loops: CDR1 MNHEY, CDR2 SVGAGI. V dropped 4 bases and J dropped 4; count of bases not matched to a gene: 5. The CDR3 totals 15 residues. CDR3 bases: TGTGCCAGCAGTTCGTTAGCGGGGGTTTACAATGAGCAGTTCTTC. Translation: CASSSLAGVYNEQFF.

The chain couples TRBV6-2 or TRBV6-3 to TRBJ1-1, with D possibly matching TRBD1 (6 bases). The CDR3 runs to 17 residues. CDR1 and CDR2 from the germline V gene are MNHEY and SVGEGT. V lost 7 bases and J lost 1, with 22 bases in between. The CDR3: CASTPRGVVGENTEAFF. The CDR3 nucleotides are TGTGCCAGCACCCCAAGGGGGGTGGTGGGCGAGAACACTGAAGCTTTCTTT.

The CDR3 bases are TGTGCCAGCAGCTTAGATGTTGTAGGACCCCACACTGAAGCTTTCTTT. It codes for CASSLDVVGPHTEAFF. V is TRBV11-2 and J is TRBJ1-1; D remains ambiguous. The germline gives CDR1 SGHAT, CDR2 FQNNGV. This CDR3 contains 16 residues. Trimming took off 0 bases at V and 3 bases at J, with 14 bases between the two ends.

V gene TRBV20-1 combines with J gene TRBJ1-4, with D uncertain. Germline loops: CDR1 DFQATT, CDR2 SNEGSKA (reference sequence). This CDR3 region has 13 residues. V lost 3 bases and J lost 0, with 5 bases in between. The CDR3, as DNA: TGCAGTGCTAGTTTTGCAACTAATGAAAAACTGTTTTTT. It is translated as CSASFATNEKLFF.

The genes are TRBV5-1 and TRBJ2-5; D might be TRBD1 (6 bases). V lost 6 bases and J 1 base, leaving 16 bases between the germline ends. The CDR3 totals 15 residues. From germline, CDR1 is SGHRS and CDR2 YFSETQ. The CDR3 DNA reads TGCGCCAGCACCTTATCCGGGACAATCCAAGAGACCCAGTACTTC. Its translation: CASTLSGTIQETQYF.

This chain uses TRBV4-2 with TRBJ2-1, with a tentative D call TRBD2 (6 bases). Trimming stripped 2 bases from V and 4 bases from J, with 21 bases between. This CDR3 has 18 residues. The germline CDR1 and CDR2 sequences are LGHNA and YNFKEQ. The CDR3: CASSQRERAGARYNEQFF. CDR3 coding DNA: TGTGCCAGCAGCCAACGGGAAAGAGCGGGCGCAAGATACAATGAGCAGTTCTTC.

The count of this clone is one. This chain links TRBV10-3 with TRBJ1-4; D gene unclear. From germline, CDR1 is ENHRY and CDR2 SYGVKD. V shed 3 bases and J shed 8 bases, with 13 bases lying between them. The CDR3 length is 14 residues. CDR3 region: CAISERRESEKLFF. For the CDR3, the DNA is TGTGCCATCAGTGAACGAAGGGAAAGCGAAAAACTGTTTTTT.

V and J are TRBV14 and TRBJ1-4; 7 bases map to TRBD1. This CDR3 is built from 13 residues. V gave up 3 bases and J gave up 10 bases; unmatched junction bases: 5. CDR1 is SGHDN, CDR2 FVKESK, per germline. CDR3 residues: CASSQDRTGKLFF. CDR3 coding DNA: TGTGCCAGCAGCCAGGACAGGACTGGAAAACTGTTTTTT.

V gene TRBV24-1 combines with J gene TRBJ2-6, with D possibly TRBD1 on 6 matching bases. V gave up 4 bases and J gave up 4 bases, with 16 bases separating them. There are 17 residues in the CDR3. The germline V gene encodes CDR1 KGHDR and CDR2 SFDVKD. The CDR3 sequence is CATSEGITGTGANVLTF. CDR3 DNA sequence: TGTGCCACCAGTGAAGGAATAACAGGGACAGGGGCCAACGTCCTGACTTTC.

This rearrangement joins TRBV4-3 to TRBJ2-5; D gene ambiguous. The germline gives CDR1 LGHNA, CDR2 YSLEER. This CDR3 contains 13 residues. V lost 0 bases and J 0 bases, leaving 2 bases between the germline ends. The CDR3 here is CASSQEYQETQYF. CDR3 in DNA: TGCGCCAGCAGCCAAGAGTACCAAGAGACCCAGTACTTC.

The J gene is TRBJ1-1, the V gene TRBV6-1; D is perhaps TRBD1 (5 bases). CDR1 MNHNS and CDR2 SASEGT come from the germline V gene. V shed 2 bases and J shed 1 base, with 5 bases lying between them. The CDR3 sequence is 13 residues long. The CDR3 loop is CASSEQGNTEAFF. The CDR3 nucleotides are TGTGCCAGCAGTGAACAGGGGAACACTGAAGCTTTCTTT.

This clone was counted only a few times. This rearrangement joins TRBV5-1 to TRBJ2-2, with 8 bases that match TRBD1. Trimming removed 4 bases from V and 1 base from J; junction bases left unmatched: 3. Germline CDR1 and CDR2: SGHRS and YFSETQ. CDR3 length equals 15 residues. CDR3 coding DNA: TGCGCCAGCAGCCTCAGGGGGCAGAACACCGGGGAGCTGTTTTTT. Its translation: CASSLRGQNTGELFF.

The gene calls are TRBV20-1 and TRBJ2-4, with a weak D call TRBD2 (7 bases). CDR1 is DFQATT, CDR2 SNEGSKA, per germline (reference sequence). The CDR3 length is 18 residues. The V gene lost 3 bases and the J gene lost 0 bases, with 21 bases spanning the gap. The CDR3, as DNA: TGCAGTGCTAGTAGGGGGGGGGCTCCCGGTATAGCCAAAAACATTCAGTACTTC. It yields the protein CSASRGGAPGIAKNIQYF.

For the CDR3, the DNA is TGTGCCAGCAGCCTACACGACGCGACACCCAACAATGAGCAGTTCTTC. The encoded protein is CASSLHDATPNNEQFF. V and J are TRBV3-1 (or the pseudogene TRBV3-2) and TRBJ2-1; unclear D gene. The V end lost 4 bases, the J end lost 5 bases, and 18 bases lay between the germline ends. Germline V lookup: CDR1 LGHDT, CDR2 YNNKEL (reference sequence). This CDR3 region has 16 residues.

This clone has a single count. The CDR3 sequence: CASTRQRGPYGYTF. The CDR3 coding sequence is TGCGCCAGCACCCGACAGAGGGGGCCCTATGGCTACACCTTC. J is TRBJ1-2 and V is TRBV10-2, with 7 positions matching TRBD1. The CDR3 loop spans 14 amino acids. The germline gives CDR1 WSHSY, CDR2 SAAADI. Germline trimming cut 7 bases from V and 4 bases from J; bases unmatched to any gene: 9.

This clone was observed once. The chain has TRBV3-1 (or the pseudogene TRBV3-2) and TRBJ2-6, with D unclear. Per the germline V gene, CDR1 is LGHDT and CDR2 is YNNKEL (reference sequence). The CDR3 runs to 18 residues. The germline V and J ends were trimmed by 1 base and 0 bases, with 13 bases remaining between them. The CDR3 loop is CASSQGTWVSSGANVLTF. DNA of the CDR3: TGTGCCAGCAGCCAAGGGACGTGGGTCTCCTCTGGGGCCAACGTCCTGACTTTC.

The chain has TRBV12-5 and TRBJ2-2; D gene ambiguous. Trimming cost V 0 bases and J 0 bases, with 11 bases left between them. Germline CDR1 LGHNT, CDR2 FRNRAP. The CDR3 is made up of 17 amino acids. The CDR3 DNA reads TGTGCTAGTGGTTTGGTCCCGCAGACCCCGAACACCGGGGAGCTGTTTTTT. The encoded protein is CASGLVPQTPNTGELFF.

This chain joins TRBV19 and TRBJ2-2; 9 bases line up with TRBD2. The CDR3 loop spans 17 amino acids. From germline, CDR1 is LNHDA and CDR2 SQIVND (reference sequence). V shed 0 bases, J shed 7 bases, and the junction held 9 bases outside the gene matches. The DNA for the CDR3 is TGTGCCAGTAGTATAGAAGGCGGGGGGGTTGCTGGCGGGGAGCTGTTTTTT. Residues: CASSIEGGGVAGGELFF.

The V and J genes are TRBV4-3 and TRBJ2-4; 15 bases are shared with TRBD2. J was trimmed by 0 bases and V by 4 bases; bases with no gene match: 7. The CDR3 runs 19 residues. Germline CDR1 LGHNA, CDR2 YSLEER. CDR3 in amino acids: CASSLGTSGGFLAKNIQYF. Here the CDR3 DNA reads TGCGCCAGCAGCCTCGGGACTAGCGGGGGGTTTTTAGCCAAAAACATTCAGTACTTC.

This rearrangement joins TRBV5-1 to TRBJ2-3; 10 positions match TRBD2. J lost 1 base, V lost 4 bases, and 3 bases had no gene match. Germline CDR1 and CDR2: SGHRS and YFSETQ. This CDR3 comprises 15 residues. The DNA for the CDR3 is TGCGCCAGCAGCGCCGGGACTAGCGGCACAGATACGCAGTATTTT. Translated: CASSAGTSGTDTQYF.

The chain carries TRBV3-1 (or the pseudogene TRBV3-2) and TRBJ2-7; D is unclear. CDR1 and CDR2 from the germline V gene are LGHDT and YNNKEL (reference sequence). Between the trimmed V and J ends, which lost 1 base and 0 bases, there was a span of 19 bases. This CDR3 is 18 amino acids long. The CDR3 sequence: CASSQVVVECSVSYEQYV. The CDR3 coding sequence is TGTGCCAGCAGCCAAGTTGTTGTGGAGTGCAGCGTCTCCTACGAGCAGTACGTC.

The J gene is TRBJ1-1, the V gene TRBV6-5; perhaps TRBD1 as D (5 bases). Germline V gives CDR1 MNHEY, CDR2 SVGAGI. This CDR3 has 15 residues. Trimming cost V 5 bases and J 1 base, with 14 bases left between them. CDR3 sequence (DNA): TGTGCCAGCAGTCCCTGGGGACTGTCGAACACTGAAGCTTTCTTT. It encodes CASSPWGLSNTEAFF.

The chain links TRBV7-9 to TRBJ2-6; 8 bases are a match to TRBD1. Trimming removed 2 bases from V and 4 bases from J; junction bases left unmatched: 7. This CDR3 comprises 17 residues. In germline, CDR1 is SEHNR, CDR2 FQNEAQ (reference sequence). This CDR3 reads CASSLWAGGTGANVLTF. The CDR3 DNA reads TGTGCCAGCAGCTTATGGGCAGGGGGCACCGGGGCCAACGTCCTGACTTTC.

The rearrangement links TRBV4-1 to TRBJ2-3; tentative D call: TRBD2 (6 bases). The CDR3 extends over 15 amino acids. Germline assignment: CDR1 MGHRA and CDR2 YSYEKL. V dropped 3 bases and J dropped 5 bases, with 15 bases sitting between them. DNA of the CDR3: TGCGCCAGCAGCCAGGAAAACCGGGACTTAGATACGCAGTATTTT. It codes for CASSQENRDLDTQYF.

The V gene is TRBV2, the J gene TRBJ2-1, with 8 bases lining up with TRBD1. CDR1 is SNHLY, CDR2 FYNNEI, per germline. This CDR3 spans 15 amino acids. V lost 6 bases to trimming and J lost 5 bases; unmatched junction nucleotides: 9. CDR3 protein: CASRDPPGQDNEQFF. In DNA form, the CDR3 reads TGTGCCAGCAGAGACCCCCCGGGACAGGACAATGAGCAGTTCTTC.